The sequence of this T cell receptor (beta chain) was determined in a study of chemoradiotherapy in HPV16-positive cancers. Deletions cut 1 base from V and 5 bases from J, with 3 bases between. The CDR3 has 13 residues. Germline V gene sequence: CDR1 LNHDA, CDR2 SQIVND (reference sequence). This clone was observed once. Sequenced by immunoSEQ multiplex PCR; TCRdb stores in-frame clones only, minus some. Here the sample spans over 10,000 clones, approximately 85% being singletons. This clonotype was obtained from a human donor with HPV-associated anogenital cancer. Here the sequenced sample was blood, taken from a patient who underwent chemoradiotherapy. The chain uses TRBV19 and TRBJ1-6; no definite D call. CDR3 loop: CASSIVDNSPLHF. The CDR3 DNA is TGTGCCAGTAGTATAGTGGATAATTCACCCCTCCACTTT.